These T cell receptor beta chains were read from a single sample in a study of shared clonotypes between healthy human individuals. Repertoires were generated with immunoSEQ multiplex PCR, while TCRdb's copy carries only in-frame clones and drops some. The sample lists over 2,000,000 clones; about 94% were seen once. The sequenced material came from naive CD8+ T cells from PBMCs. The origin of the receptors is a man aged 18 to 29 in good health. Some clones in this sample may be carry-over from other donors' samples. The CDR3 runs from the conserved cysteine through the conserved F or W. The order of the fields is V gene, D gene, clone size, J gene, CDR3 protein, CDR3 DNA. The D gene is left open where the match is weak. Size is omitted from some rows. Given values are once, few, many or a class for expanded clones.

v_call: TRBV7-3
d_call: .
clone_size: .
j_call: TRBJ1-1
cdr3_aa: CASSLIRDKKLVDTEAFF
cdr3_nt: TGTGCCAGCAGTCTAATCCGGGACAAAAAATTGGTGGACACTGAAGCTTTCTTT

v_call: TRBV9
d_call: .
clone_size: .
j_call: TRBJ2-7
cdr3_aa: CASSTNPRRGSNYEQYF
cdr3_nt: TGTGCCAGCAGCACCAACCCCCGGAGGGGGTCTAACTACGAGCAGTACTTC

v_call: TRBV27
d_call: TRBD1
clone_size: once
j_call: TRBJ2-5
cdr3_aa: CASSLCIGGLLQETQYF
cdr3_nt: TGTGCCAGCAGTTTATGTATAGGGGGCCTACTCCAAGAGACCCAGTACTTC

v_call: TRBV7-9
d_call: .
clone_size: .
j_call: TRBJ2-2
cdr3_aa: CASSLDFTGELFF
cdr3_nt: TGTGCCAGCAGCTTAGATTTCACCGGGGAGCTGTTTTTT

v_call: TRBV28
d_call: TRBD1
clone_size: .
j_call: TRBJ2-5
cdr3_aa: CASSPRTGFHQETQYF
cdr3_nt: TGTGCCAGCAGTCCCCGGACAGGGTTCCACCAAGAGACCCAGTACTTC

v_call: TRBV7-8
d_call: TRBD2
clone_size: once
j_call: TRBJ2-2
cdr3_aa: CASSSRLAGVTGELFF
cdr3_nt: TGTGCCAGCAGCAGCAGACTAGCGGGAGTTACCGGGGAGCTGTTTTTT

v_call: TRBV7-9
d_call: TRBD1
clone_size: .
j_call: TRBJ1-1
cdr3_aa: CASSLDQGENTEAFF
cdr3_nt: TGTGCCAGCAGCTTAGATCAGGGGGAGAACACTGAAGCTTTCTTT

v_call: TRBV18
d_call: TRBD1
clone_size: .
j_call: TRBJ2-7
cdr3_aa: CASTGTGGYEQYF
cdr3_nt: TGTGCCAGCACCGGGACAGGGGGTTACGAGCAGTACTTC

v_call: TRBV6-4
d_call: .
clone_size: once
j_call: TRBJ2-1
cdr3_aa: CASSDVAFPYNEQFF
cdr3_nt: TGTGCCAGCAGTGACGTGGCTTTCCCCTACAATGAGCAGTTCTTC

v_call: TRBV6-5
d_call: .
clone_size: once
j_call: TRBJ2-3
cdr3_aa: CASSYPGTGEQYF
cdr3_nt: TGTGCCAGCAGTTACCCGGGGACGGGTGAGCAGTATTTT

v_call: TRBV9
d_call: .
clone_size: once
j_call: TRBJ2-3
cdr3_aa: CASSVGTSDRFADTQYF
cdr3_nt: TGTGCCAGCAGCGTAGGAACTAGCGACAGGTTCGCAGATACGCAGTATTTT

v_call: TRBV5-1
d_call: .
clone_size: .
j_call: TRBJ1-1
cdr3_aa: CASSRGHTEAFF
cdr3_nt: TGCGCCAGCAGCCGGGGACACACTGAAGCTTTCTTT

v_call: TRBV2
d_call: .
clone_size: .
j_call: TRBJ1-2
cdr3_aa: CASSDRPNYGYTF
cdr3_nt: TGTGCCAGCAGTGACAGGCCTAACTATGGCTACACCTTC

v_call: TRBV10-3
d_call: TRBD1
clone_size: .
j_call: TRBJ2-7
cdr3_aa: CAIRPGTGYEQYF
cdr3_nt: TGTGCCATCAGGCCCGGGACAGGGTACGAGCAGTACTTC

v_call: TRBV11-2
d_call: .
clone_size: once
j_call: TRBJ2-1
cdr3_aa: CASSPLVKQFF
cdr3_nt: TGTGCCAGCAGCCCCCTTGTTAAGCAGTTCTTC

v_call: TRBV19
d_call: TRBD2
clone_size: .
j_call: TRBJ2-5
cdr3_aa: CASSLRLAGLETQYF
cdr3_nt: TGTGCCAGTAGTTTAAGGCTAGCGGGACTAGAGACCCAGTACTTC

v_call: TRBV5-1
d_call: TRBD1
clone_size: once
j_call: TRBJ2-1
cdr3_aa: CASSATGGQFRIEQFF
cdr3_nt: TGCGCCAGCAGCGCGACAGGGGGGCAGTTCCGGATTGAGCAGTTCTTC

v_call: TRBV6-5
d_call: TRBD1
clone_size: .
j_call: TRBJ1-2
cdr3_aa: CASSGGHNYGYTF
cdr3_nt: TGTGCCAGTTCAGGGGGCCATAACTATGGCTACACCTTC

v_call: TRBV7-2
d_call: .
clone_size: once
j_call: TRBJ2-1
cdr3_aa: CASSGLARGNEQFF
cdr3_nt: TGTGCCAGCAGCGGACTAGCCAGGGGGAATGAGCAGTTCTTC

v_call: TRBV4-3
d_call: .
clone_size: .
j_call: TRBJ2-7
cdr3_aa: CASSQDLYGNYEQYF
cdr3_nt: TGCGCCAGCAGCCAAGATCTATACGGCAACTACGAGCAGTACTTC

v_call: TRBV28
d_call: .
clone_size: once
j_call: TRBJ2-7
cdr3_aa: CASRTGTRSYEQYF
cdr3_nt: TGTGCCAGCAGGACCGGGACACGCTCCTACGAGCAGTACTTC

v_call: TRBV4-3
d_call: TRBD1
clone_size: .
j_call: TRBJ2-7
cdr3_aa: CASSPLPDRASSEQYF
cdr3_nt: TGCGCCAGCAGCCCATTGCCGGACAGGGCCTCGAGCGAGCAGTACTTC

v_call: TRBV30
d_call: .
clone_size: .
j_call: TRBJ2-2
cdr3_aa: CALTNGFANTGELFF
cdr3_nt: TGTGCCTTGACTAACGGATTCGCGAACACCGGGGAGCTGTTTTTT

v_call: TRBV6-5
d_call: .
clone_size: .
j_call: TRBJ2-7
cdr3_aa: CASSYSAGGEQYF
cdr3_nt: TGTGCCAGCAGTTACTCGGCCGGGGGCGAGCAGTACTTC

v_call: TRBV29-1
d_call: TRBD1
clone_size: .
j_call: TRBJ2-3
cdr3_aa: CSSLWDRGNTDTQYF
cdr3_nt: TGCAGCTCTCTGTGGGACAGGGGAAACACAGATACGCAGTATTTT

v_call: TRBV9
d_call: TRBD1
clone_size: .
j_call: TRBJ1-5
cdr3_aa: CASSGTGAHNQPQHF
cdr3_nt: TGTGCCAGCAGCGGAACAGGGGCCCACAATCAGCCCCAGCATTTT

v_call: TRBV5-1
d_call: .
clone_size: once
j_call: TRBJ2-3
cdr3_aa: CASSILGFSDTQYF
cdr3_nt: TGCGCCAGCAGCATACTAGGATTCTCAGATACGCAGTATTTT

v_call: TRBV15
d_call: .
clone_size: once
j_call: TRBJ1-3
cdr3_aa: CATSRDQGAGNTIYF
cdr3_nt: TGTGCCACCAGCAGAGATCAAGGGGCTGGAAACACCATATATTTT

v_call: TRBV7-8
d_call: .
clone_size: .
j_call: TRBJ2-1
cdr3_aa: CASNREGGIVNEQFF
cdr3_nt: TGTGCCAGCAACAGAGAGGGAGGAATTGTTAATGAGCAGTTCTTC

v_call: TRBV4-2
d_call: .
clone_size: .
j_call: TRBJ2-7
cdr3_aa: CASSQGTYYEQYF
cdr3_nt: TGTGCCAGCAGCCAAGGGACATACTACGAGCAGTACTTC

v_call: TRBV6-5
d_call: .
clone_size: .
j_call: TRBJ1-5
cdr3_aa: CASSYGGVGNQPQHF
cdr3_nt: TGTGCCAGCAGTTACGGTGGAGTCGGCAATCAGCCCCAGCATTTT

v_call: TRBV2
d_call: TRBD2
clone_size: .
j_call: TRBJ2-1
cdr3_aa: CASSDISTSGDRRSYNEQFF
cdr3_nt: TGTGCCAGCAGTGATATCTCGACTAGCGGGGATCGGCGCTCCTACAATGAGCAGTTCTTC

v_call: TRBV29-1
d_call: .
clone_size: .
j_call: TRBJ2-7
cdr3_aa: CSVGGAHGSWEQYF
cdr3_nt: TGCAGCGTAGGGGGAGCCCATGGCTCCTGGGAGCAGTACTTC

v_call: TRBV4-3
d_call: TRBD2
clone_size: .
j_call: TRBJ2-2
cdr3_aa: CASSQSYSGVGGELFF
cdr3_nt: TGCGCCAGCAGCCAATCTTATAGCGGGGTGGGCGGGGAGCTGTTTTTT

v_call: TRBV9
d_call: .
clone_size: .
j_call: TRBJ2-4
cdr3_aa: CASSVVLRGNIQYF
cdr3_nt: TGTGCCAGCAGCGTAGTCCTTCGAGGTAACATTCAGTACTTC

v_call: TRBV28
d_call: .
clone_size: few
j_call: TRBJ1-5
cdr3_aa: CASSLYRGNQPQHF
cdr3_nt: TGTGCCAGCAGTTTATACCGGGGCAATCAGCCCCAGCATTTT

v_call: TRBV13
d_call: .
clone_size: .
j_call: TRBJ1-5
cdr3_aa: CASSPGRELPQHF
cdr3_nt: TGTGCCAGCAGTCCCGGACGGGAACTGCCCCAGCATTTT

v_call: TRBV27
d_call: .
clone_size: .
j_call: TRBJ2-3
cdr3_aa: CASSPYAGSTDTQYF
cdr3_nt: TGTGCCAGCAGTCCCTACGCCGGGAGCACAGATACGCAGTATTTT

v_call: TRBV21-1
d_call: .
clone_size: .
j_call: TRBJ1-4
cdr3_aa: CASSKAEGKLFF
cdr3_nt: TGTGCCAGCAGCAAGGCTGAAGGAAAACTGTTTTTT

v_call: TRBV7-9
d_call: .
clone_size: .
j_call: TRBJ2-7
cdr3_aa: CASSPLWDHYEQYF
cdr3_nt: TGTGCCAGCAGCCCCTTGTGGGACCACTACGAGCAGTACTTC

v_call: TRBV7-8
d_call: .
clone_size: .
j_call: TRBJ2-5
cdr3_aa: CASSGGVQETQYF
cdr3_nt: TGTGCCAGCAGCGGCGGGGTGCAAGAGACCCAGTACTTC

v_call: TRBV4-2
d_call: TRBD1
clone_size: .
j_call: TRBJ1-1
cdr3_aa: CASSTGGNTEAFF
cdr3_nt: TGTGCCAGCAGCACAGGGGGGAACACTGAAGCTTTCTTT

v_call: TRBV27
d_call: TRBD2
clone_size: .
j_call: TRBJ2-7
cdr3_aa: CASSPGTSGSFYEQYF
cdr3_nt: TGTGCCAGCAGCCCGGGGACTAGCGGGAGCTTCTACGAGCAGTACTTC

v_call: TRBV29-1
d_call: TRBD1
clone_size: .
j_call: TRBJ1-3
cdr3_aa: CSVRTGSGNTIYF
cdr3_nt: TGCAGCGTGAGGACAGGGTCCGGAAACACCATATATTTT

v_call: TRBV14
d_call: .
clone_size: .
j_call: TRBJ2-1
cdr3_aa: CASSPTVRSVYNEQFF
cdr3_nt: TGTGCCAGCAGCCCAACCGTCCGATCAGTCTACAATGAGCAGTTCTTC

v_call: TRBV29-1
d_call: .
clone_size: few
j_call: TRBJ1-2
cdr3_aa: CSARDGGYGYTF
cdr3_nt: TGCAGCGCAAGAGATGGTGGCTATGGCTACACCTTC